The 25 T cell receptor beta chains given below trace back to one sample, sequenced in a study of T-cell reconstitution after alpha-beta-depleted transplantation in children. During its preparation, the TCRbeta library received unique molecular identifiers. Each CDR3 protein gets one entry after TCRdb re-called the PCR reads with MiXCR. Of approximately 110,000 distinct CDR3 sequences in the sample, 20% to 25% were seen once. Sequences were derived from PBMCs, mostly from graft donor cells, sampled 180 days after TCRalphabeta/CD19-depleted stem cell transplant. These TCRs come from a male patient between 2 and 15 years old who had a stem cell transplant for chronic granulomatous disease, so the T cells may come from the graft donor.

This clonotype was found a few times. This sequence joins TRBV15 and TRBJ2-3; unclear D gene. Germline assignment: CDR1 LNHNV and CDR2 YYDKDF (reference sequence). The length of the CDR3 is 16 residues. V dropped 0 bases and J dropped 2 bases, with 12 bases sitting between them. The CDR3 sequence: CATSRDETTTTDTQYF. The CDR3 coding sequence is TGTGCCACCAGCAGAGATGAGACAACCACCACAGATACGCAGTATTTT.

This clonotype came up many times. The V and J genes are TRBV5-5 and TRBJ2-1; no firm D call. Per germline, CDR1 SGHKS and CDR2 YYEKEE (reference sequence). The V end was cut by 0 bases, the J end by 0 bases, with 7 bases between. The length of the CDR3 is 15 residues. Written as DNA, the CDR3 is TGTGCCAGCAGCTTGGGCAGTTACTCCTACAATGAGCAGTTCTTC. Amino acid sequence: CASSLGSYSYNEQFF.

This clonotype was seen many times. CDR3 in DNA: TGCAGCGTTCGGGGGGTCCGCACAGATACGCAGTATTTT. It specifies CSVRGVRTDTQYF. The chain is built from TRBV29-1 and TRBJ2-3; TRBD2 aligns across 7 bases. Germline V gene data show CDR1 as SQVTM and CDR2 as ANQGSEA. The CDR3 is made up of 13 amino acids. The trim removed 5 bases at V and 1 base at J, leaving 3 bases unmatched.

This clonotype was detected ten times or more. This rearrangement joins TRBV20-1 to TRBJ1-6; D call uncertain. Germline-derived CDR1 and CDR2 are DFQATT and SNEGSKA (reference sequence). This CDR3 has 15 residues. The V and J ends lost 3 bases and 0 bases respectively, with 9 bases between them. The chain's CDR3 is CSASNRFSYNSPLHF. The CDR3 DNA reads as TGCAGTGCTAGTAATCGTTTCTCCTATAATTCACCCCTCCACTTT.

The CDR3 nucleotides read TGTGCCAGCAGCCCCGGGGGTCCCTCCGGGGAGCTGTTTTTT. Protein: CASSPGGPSGELFF. The chain joins TRBV4-2 to TRBJ2-2, with D maybe TRBD2 (6 bases). Trimming pared 4 bases from V and 6 bases from J, leaving 12 bases between. The CDR3 loop spans 14 amino acids. Germline CDR1 LGHNA, CDR2 YNFKEQ.

The chain is built from TRBV9 and TRBJ2-7; D not resolved. The V gene's germline CDR1 is SGDLS and CDR2 YYNGEE. Deletions cut 0 bases from V and 1 base from J, with 8 bases between. This CDR3 region has 14 residues. For the CDR3, the DNA is TGTGCCAGCAGCGTAGGGGTAGAGTCCTACGAGCAGTACTTC. Encoded protein: CASSVGVESYEQYF.

In this sample, this clonotype turned up many times. The V call is TRBV6-5, the J call TRBJ2-3; 10 nucleotides line up with TRBD1. The CDR3 contains 16 residues. Germline V CDR1 and CDR2: MNHEY, SVGAGI. With V trimmed by 4 bases and J by 1 base, 5 bases remained unmatched. CDR3 coding DNA: TGTGCCAGCAGTTCTGACAGGGGGCGCGGCACAGATACGCAGTATTTT. Encoded protein: CASSSDRGRGTDTQYF.

This clonotype was counted ten times or more. The chain uses TRBV7-3 and TRBJ2-7; 10 nucleotides match TRBD1. Germline CDR1 SGHTA, CDR2 FQGTGA. CDR3 size: 15 residues. The J segment lost 7 bases and the V segment lost 3 bases, leaving 9 bases of the junction unmatched. The CDR3 sequence is CASSLTGGASGEQYF. The CDR3 nucleotides read TGTGCCAGCAGCTTGACAGGGGGCGCATCGGGTGAGCAGTACTTC. The complete variable domain, with remaining parts taken from reference TRBV7-3 and TRBJ2-7, reads GAGVSQTPSNKVTEKGKYVELRCDPISGHTALYWYRQSLGQGPEFLIYFQGTGAADDSGLPNDRFFAVRPEGSVSTLKIQRTERGDSAVYLCASSLTGGASGEQYFGPGTRLTVT.

This clonotype has more than one count but fewer than ten. The chain links TRBV12-2 to TRBJ2-1. TRBV12-2 is given as a pseudogene. CDR3 length: 17 residues. The CDR3: CASRLDWDEKNYNEQFF. The CDR3 region has the DNA TGTGCAAGTCGCTTAGATTGGGATGAAAAAAACTACAATGAGCAGTTCTTC.

This clonotype was seen a handful of times. The rearrangement joins TRBV29-1 to TRBJ2-5; 7 bases match TRBD2. CDR3 size: 15 residues. V was clipped by 2 bases and J by 1 base; unmatched bases: 7. Germline V gene sequence: CDR1 SQVTM, CDR2 ANQGSEA. The CDR3, as DNA: TGCAGCGTTGAAAGTGGCGGGAGTACCCAAGAGACCCAGTACTTC. Protein sequence: CSVESGGSTQETQYF.

This clonotype has ten or more counts. This rearrangement joins TRBV20-1 to TRBJ2-1; D is perhaps TRBD1 or TRBD2 (6 bases each). The CDR3 has 17 amino acids. V was pared by 0 bases and J by 4 bases, with 19 bases between. Germline assignment: CDR1 DFQATT and CDR2 SNEGSKA (reference sequence). The chain's CDR3 is CSARESQRGAWYNEQFF. CDR3 DNA sequence: TGCAGTGCTAGAGAATCCCAAAGGGGGGCCTGGTACAATGAGCAGTTCTTC.

This clonotype has a count of ten or more. The V gene is TRBV7-2, the J gene TRBJ2-1; the D call may be TRBD1 or TRBD2 (5 bases each). The germline V gene has CDR1 SGHTA and CDR2 FQGNSA. The CDR3 has 17 residues. The V and J ends lost 5 bases and 4 bases respectively, with 21 bases between them. CDR3 sequence (DNA): TGTGCCAGCAGCCAAACTAGTTCTGAGGGGCTTTACAATGAGCAGTTCTTC. This codes for CASSQTSSEGLYNEQFF. Using reference TRBV7-2 and TRBJ2-1 for the parts outside the CDR3, the full variable domain is GAGVSQSPSNKVTEKGKDVELRCDPISGHTALYWYRQSLGQGLEFLIYFQGNSAPDKSGLPSDRFSAERTGGSVSTLTIQRTQQEDSAVYLCASSQTSSEGLYNEQFFGPGTRLTVL.

This clonotype was counted at least ten times. V and J are TRBV28 and TRBJ2-3; the D gene is possibly TRBD1 (6 bases). The germline gives CDR1 MDHEN, CDR2 SYDVKM. Trimming took 5 bases from V and 3 from J, leaving 9 bases between them. CDR3 size: 13 residues. CDR3 sequence (DNA): TGTGCCAGCAGTGGGGACACAACAGATACGCAGTATTTT. Residues: CASSGDTTDTQYF.

Many counts were recorded for this clonotype. This chain's CDR3 is CSARSGGAYNEQFF. CDR3 DNA sequence: TGCAGTGCTAGGAGCGGGGGGGCGTACAATGAGCAGTTCTTC. This chain connects TRBV20-1 to TRBJ2-1; 10 positions agree with TRBD2. The trim removed 3 bases at V and 4 bases at J, leaving 3 bases unmatched. Looked up from germline, CDR1 is DFQATT and CDR2 is SNEGSKA (reference sequence). The CDR3 spans 14 residues.

The gene calls are TRBV20-1 and TRBJ2-1, with D possibly matching TRBD2 (5 bases). Germline loops: CDR1 DFQATT, CDR2 SNEGSKA (reference sequence). CDR3 length: 15 residues. The V gene lost 3 bases and the J gene lost 3 bases, with 15 bases spanning the gap. CDR3 DNA: TGCAGTGCTAGGGACGGACTGGGGTACTACAATGAGCAGTTCTTC. Amino acid sequence: CSARDGLGYYNEQFF.

In its sample, this clonotype was seen many times. The CDR3 nucleotides read TGCAGCGTCGACCTTACAGTTTCCTACGAGCAGTACTTC. Translated, it gives CSVDLTVSYEQYF. V usage is TRBV29-1 and J usage is TRBJ2-7; unclear D gene. The V gene lost 6 bases and the J gene lost 1 base, with 13 bases spanning the gap. The V gene's germline CDR1 is SQVTM and CDR2 ANQGSEA. The CDR3 loop spans 13 amino acids.

This clonotype was seen many times. The rearrangement joins TRBV7-8 to TRBJ2-1; TRBD2 is a possible D gene (5 bases). V lost 7 bases and J 0 bases, leaving 16 bases between the germline ends. CDR1 and CDR2 (germline): SGHVS, FQNEAQ. This CDR3 comprises 16 residues. DNA for the CDR3: TGTGCCAGCAATCACGGGGTGTGGAGCTCCTACAATGAGCAGTTCTTC. Its protein is CASNHGVWSSYNEQFF.

This clonotype was seen more than once but under ten times. V and J are TRBV20-1 and TRBJ2-7, with D possibly called TRBD1 or TRBD2 (5 bases each). This CDR3 has 13 residues. V lost 3 bases to trimming and J lost 3 bases, with 12 bases between them. Germline lookup yields CDR1 DFQATT and CDR2 SNEGSKA (reference sequence). In DNA, the CDR3 is TGCAGTGCTAGGCCCGGGGCCGGCTACGAGCAGTACTTC. It specifies CSARPGAGYEQYF.

In its sample, this clonotype was seen many times. The genes are TRBV20-1 and TRBJ2-3; D remains ambiguous. Germline assignment: CDR1 DFQATT and CDR2 SNEGSKA (reference sequence). CDR3 size: 15 residues. V lost 4 bases to trimming and J lost 0 bases, with 14 bases between them. CDR3 sequence (DNA): TGCAGTGCTACCTCTCTCGAGTCTAGCACAGATACGCAGTATTTT. It encodes CSATSLESSTDTQYF.

The sample holds many counts of this clonotype. The rearrangement links TRBV15 to TRBJ2-1, with 13 bases matching TRBD2. V trimming: 2 bases; J trimming: 5 bases; junction bases outside the gene matches: 9. The CDR3 is 18 residues long. Looked up from germline, CDR1 is LNHNV and CDR2 is YYDKDF (reference sequence). The chain's CDR3 is CATSRSTGGTSGNNEQFF. For the CDR3, the DNA is TGTGCCACCAGCAGATCCACTGGCGGGACTAGCGGGAACAATGAGCAGTTCTTC.

This clonotype was counted at least ten times. V usage is TRBV6-5 and J usage is TRBJ2-7; 10 nucleotides match TRBD1. J was trimmed by 0 bases and V by 4 bases; bases with no gene match: 9. CDR3 length equals 17 residues. CDR1 is MNHEY and CDR2 is SVGAGI in the germline V gene. CDR3 region: CASSSLAGQGFSYEQYF. The CDR3, as DNA: TGTGCCAGCAGTTCACTCGCGGGACAGGGGTTCTCCTACGAGCAGTACTTC.

The sample holds many counts of this clonotype. This chain links TRBV5-1 with TRBJ2-3; no definite D call. Germline V gene data show CDR1 as SGHRS and CDR2 as YFSETQ. Trimming took 1 base from V and 3 from J, leaving 3 bases between them. This CDR3 has 12 residues. For the CDR3, the DNA is TGCGCCAGCAGCTTGTCAACAGATACGCAGTATTTT. Its translation: CASSLSTDTQYF.

J is TRBJ2-5 and V is TRBV5-1; 7 bases match TRBD1. The germline V gene has CDR1 SGHRS and CDR2 YFSETQ. The CDR3 runs 16 residues. Trimming cost V 4 bases and J 3 bases; bases outside gene matches: 12. CDR3 bases: TGCGCCAGCAGCCCCGAAGGGACAGTGGGAGAAGAGACCCAGTACTTC. Translation gives CASSPEGTVGEETQYF. The variable domain in full, completed from reference TRBV5-1 and TRBJ2-5, reads KAGVTQTPRYLIKTRGQQVTLSCSPISGHRSVSWYQQTPGQGLQFLFEYFSETQRNKGNFPGRFSGRQFSNSRSEMNVSTLELGDSALYLCASSPEGTVGEETQYFGPGTRLLVL.

The chain couples TRBV10-2 to TRBJ2-7; 11 bases are a match to TRBD2. The CDR3 length is 15 residues. After removal of 6 bases from V and 5 bases from J, the junction contained 9 bases not matched to a gene. Germline CDR1 is WSHSY and CDR2 is SAAADI. CDR3 DNA: TGCGCCAGCAGGAAATCCGGGACTAGCGGCCACGAGCAGTACTTC. This codes for CASRKSGTSGHEQYF.

Ten or more counts support this clonotype. The chain combines TRBV20-1 with TRBJ2-1; TRBD1 might be the D (5 bases). Germline V gene lookup returns CDR1 DFQATT and CDR2 SNEGSKA (reference sequence). Trimming removed 6 bases at V and 0 bases at J, with 9 bases between. CDR3 length: 13 amino acids. The CDR3 spells CSADRGSYNEQFF. In DNA form, the CDR3 reads TGCAGTGCCGACAGAGGCTCCTACAATGAGCAGTTCTTC.